The next 14 T cell receptor beta chains were all read from a single sample in a study of T-cell memory formation after mild COVID-19. Each CDR3 protein gets one entry after TCRdb re-called the 5' RACE reads with MiXCR. The profile covers hundreds of thousands of distinct CDR3 sequences, with over 20% appearing a single time and under 15% taken by the ten largest. The specimen was PBMCs or a T cell subset sorted from them (not recorded which). These receptors were taken from an adult woman who had mild COVID-19 (a few samples of this study predate the infection). Cell type and time point are not known.

The chain recombines TRBV5-1 with TRBJ2-1; the D gene could be TRBD1 or TRBD2 (5 bases each). Between the trimmed V and J ends, which lost 3 bases and 0 bases, there was a span of 10 bases. The CDR3 totals 15 residues. Germline-derived CDR1 and CDR2 are SGHRS and YFSETQ. CDR3 in amino acids: CASSYRDRSYNEQFF. The CDR3 coding sequence is TGCGCCAGCAGCTACCGGGACCGCTCCTACAATGAGCAGTTCTTC.

This chain uses TRBV7-6 with TRBJ2-3; TRBD2 might be the D (5 bases). The CDR3 is made up of 12 amino acids. CDR1 SGHVS and CDR2 FNYEAQ come from the germline V gene. Trimming took 5 bases from V and 4 from J, leaving 7 bases between them. CDR3 in amino acids: CASSTRADTQYF. The CDR3 coding sequence is TGTGCCAGCAGCACTAGAGCAGATACGCAGTATTTT.

This clonotype showed up just a few times. The genes are TRBV2 and TRBJ2-3; D unclear. Germline loops: CDR1 SNHLY, CDR2 FYNNEI. V gave up 7 bases and J gave up 2 bases, with 7 bases separating them. This CDR3 is 12 amino acids long. This chain's CDR3 is CASKKNTDTQYF. CDR3 coding DNA: TGTGCCAGCAAGAAGAACACAGATACGCAGTATTTT.

This chain uses TRBV27 with TRBJ1-1, with D possibly being TRBD1 (5 bases). Trimming removed 6 bases from V and 9 bases from J, with 17 bases in between. Germline values: CDR1 MNHEY, CDR2 SMNVEV (reference sequence). The CDR3 loop spans 13 amino acids. CDR3 amino acids: CASSPTAKGKAFF. CDR3 nucleotides: TGTGCCAGCAGCCCGACAGCCAAGGGTAAAGCTTTCTTT.

The rearrangement joins TRBV7-3 to TRBJ2-1; 7 bases agree with TRBD2. V shed 2 bases and J 4 bases; nucleotides not matched to a gene: 8. The germline V gene has CDR1 SGHTA and CDR2 FQGTGA. The CDR3 loop spans 16 amino acids. The CDR3: CASSLQFSGRYNEQFF. DNA of the CDR3: TGTGCCAGCAGCTTACAGTTTAGCGGGCGATACAATGAGCAGTTCTTC.

This clonotype appeared a few times. This rearrangement joins TRBV14 to TRBJ2-1, with TRBD2 as a possible D gene (5 bases). Germline CDR1 is SGHDN and CDR2 is FVKESK. The CDR3 totals 15 residues. V was cut by 2 bases and J by 0 bases, with 8 bases left in between. The DNA for the CDR3 is TGTGCCAGCAGCCAACTAGGGAGCTCCTACAATGAGCAGTTCTTC. It codes for CASSQLGSSYNEQFF.

This clonotype was detected a few times. V usage is TRBV27 and J usage is TRBJ2-3; D unresolved. The V end lost 4 bases, the J end lost 5 bases, and 16 bases lay between the germline ends. The CDR3 runs to 15 residues. Germline lookup yields CDR1 MNHEY and CDR2 SMNVEV (reference sequence). The CDR3 loop reads CASSSPTRPGDTQYF. The CDR3 bases are TGTGCCAGCAGTTCCCCTACGAGGCCCGGAGATACGCAGTATTTT.

The V gene is TRBV18, the J gene TRBJ2-7; tentative D call: TRBD1 (6 bases). Germline loops: CDR1 KGHSH, CDR2 LQKENI. Trimming removed 3 bases at V and 0 bases at J, with 12 bases between. The CDR3 sequence is 15 residues long. CDR3 sequence reads: CASSPSDRSSYEQYF. Written as DNA, the CDR3 is TGTGCCAGCTCACCCTCGGACAGAAGCTCCTACGAGCAGTACTTC.

This chain joins TRBV27 and TRBJ1-5, with D possibly TRBD1 on 6 matching bases. The germline V and J ends were trimmed by 3 bases and 0 bases, with 15 bases remaining between them. Germline CDR1 is MNHEY and CDR2 is SMNVEV (reference sequence). The CDR3 is made up of 17 amino acids. DNA of the CDR3: TGTGCCAGCAGTTTCGAGGGGGGCCCTTATAGCAATCAGCCCCAGCATTTT. As protein: CASSFEGGPYSNQPQHF.

The V gene is TRBV27, the J gene TRBJ2-7; 12 nucleotides match TRBD1. The CDR3 is 14 amino acids. V was pared by 3 bases and J by 7 bases, with 4 bases of the junction left unmatched. Germline lookup yields CDR1 MNHEY and CDR2 SMNVEV (reference sequence). Here the CDR3 DNA reads TGTGCCAGCAGTTTCGGGACAGGGGGCAAGGAGCAGTACTTC. Protein: CASSFGTGGKEQYF.

The rearrangement joins TRBV5-1 to TRBJ2-2; possibly TRBD2 for D (5 bases). The CDR3 is 13 amino acids. The ends were cut back, 7 bases at V and 0 bases at J, with 7 bases in the middle. Germline V CDR1 and CDR2: SGHRS, YFSETQ. The CDR3 sequence is CASASPNTGELFF. As DNA, the CDR3 is TGCGCCAGCGCTAGCCCGAACACCGGGGAGCTGTTTTTT.

The rearrangement links TRBV12-3 or TRBV12-4 to TRBJ2-2; 7 nucleotides match TRBD2. J gave up 6 bases and V 6 bases, and 10 bases lay outside the gene matches. The CDR3 runs to 15 residues. In DNA, the CDR3 is TGTGCCAGCAGCCTGGGACGGGGGAGGGCCGGGGAGCTGTTTTTT. It is translated as CASSLGRGRAGELFF.

A word on this clonotype: One end of the junction does not line up with germline, which may come from a read error. The rearrangement links TRBV5-1 to TRBJ2-2; 10 nucleotides align to TRBD2. The CDR3 consists of 15 residues. Per germline, CDR1 SGHRS and CDR2 YFSETQ. CDR3 bases: TGCGCCGGCAGCGTCCTAGCGGGGGACACCGGGGAGCTGTTTTTT. This translates into CAGSVLAGDTGELFF.

The rearrangement uses TRBV6-1 and TRBJ2-7; no clear D gene. This CDR3 spans 13 amino acids. The ends were cut back, 7 bases at V and 1 base at J, with 11 bases in the middle. Germline V CDR1 and CDR2: MNHNS, SASEGT. The CDR3: CASTLIPSYEQYF. DNA of the CDR3: TGTGCCAGCACTCTCATTCCGTCCTACGAGCAGTACTTC.